This TCR beta chain was retrieved from a study of human T cells and chemical hapten exposure. Across the study: All patients underwent weekly scalp dosing with diphenylcyclopropenone for the full roughly 25-week study. Mostly female patients had alopecia areata, totalis or universalis. Among samples, TCR yields varied mainly because of small differences in pooled library volume.

This clonotype has just a few counts. This CDR3 comprises 12 residues. The germline gives CDR1 SGHVS, CDR2 FNYEAQ. V was clipped by 1 base and J by 9 bases, with 6 bases between them. TCRdb analysed the RACE reads with MiXCR anew, one entry per CDR3 protein. The table lists more than 80,000 distinct CDR3 sequences, about a tenth of them singletons. The time point was: patch test 3, about 24 weeks after DPC sensitization. The treatment denotes: therapeutic diphenylcyclopropenone sensitization with weekly scalp DPC. The TCR was taken from a woman aged 45-60 years with alopecia areata. Some clones in this sample may be carry-over from other donors' samples. The genes are TRBV7-6 and TRBJ1-4; no definite D call. Here the sequenced sample was whole blood, taken in connection with sensitization to the hapten diphenylcyclopropenone (DPC). CDR3 nucleotide sequence: TGTGCCAGCAGCTTAGAAGGGAAAAAACTGTTTTTT. This translates into CASSLEGKKLFF.